The clone carrying this T cell receptor beta chain has only a few counts. Its target is not known. Trimming took off 7 bases at V and 4 bases at J, with 18 bases between the two ends. Germline CDR1 DFQATT, CDR2 SNEGSKA (reference sequence). The CDR3 totals 14 residues. The sample belongs to a study of post-analysis software for immune sequencing data. Study information: Disease courses included relapsing-remitting, secondary progressive and progressive-relapsing multiple sclerosis. Notes on the study in general: Multiple sclerosis was associated with a significant reduction in normalized Chao1 diversity relative to controls. Under the F measure, samples that were prepared in one batch clustered strongly together. Among roughly five TRBV segments more frequent in patients than controls were TRBV5-6, TRBV5-1 and TRBV20-1.

Unique molecular identifiers were present in the TCR beta cDNA libraries. T cells numbering about 0.9 to 11 million gave rise to 450,000 to 550,000 cDNA molecules. A single record per CDR3 protein comes from TCRdb applying MiXCR to the PCR reads. The sample lists 700,000 to 800,000 distinct CDR3 sequences, around 27% occurring once. The sample consisted of blood. The clonotype was recovered from a girl aged 5-17 years with multiple sclerosis. The chain carries TRBV20-1 and TRBJ2-3; D is possibly TRBD2 (6 bases). CDR3 amino acids: CSVTQYWGADTQYF. Written as DNA, the CDR3 is TGCAGTGTTACCCAATATTGGGGGGCAGATACGCAGTATTTT.